The T cell receptor beta chain described here comes from a study of cytomegalovirus exposure and HLA in healthy donors. The PCR employed 60 Vbeta primers together with 13 Jbeta primers. Using immunoSEQ multiplex PCR, the repertoire was profiled, and TCRdb retains in-frame clones only, with some absent. The table lists 120,000 to 150,000 clones, roughly four fifths of them singletons. In the case of this clone: No antigen is known for it.

Study-wide results and caveats: A link between a missense DCLRE1C variant and TCR beta V- and J-gene trimming emerged from a later analysis. In vitro experiments confirmed that a few CMV-associated chains were specific for CMV antigens. There were reportedly fewer N-insertions in an Asian-associated ancestry cluster than the roughly 670-donor mean, in a later analysis.

The sequenced sample was PBMCs. The source of this sequence is a man in his forties or fifties in good health and CMV-seropositive.

The CDR3 loop is CASSPRQGGDNQPQHF. The CDR3 DNA follows: TGTGCCAGCAGCCCACGACAGGGGGGGGACAATCAGCCCCAGCATTTT. This sequence joins TRBV5-5 and TRBJ1-5; 9 nucleotides match TRBD1. V lost 4 bases, J lost 3 bases, and 8 bases stayed unmatched. CDR1 and CDR2 (germline): SGHKS, YYEKEE (reference sequence). The CDR3 is 16 amino acids.